The present TCR beta chain was sequenced within a study of liver allograft versus peripheral blood T cells. Study-level background: In transplanted livers, T cell receptor repertoires were compared with those found in the recipients' peripheral blood. General study results and limits: Within liver allografts, T cell receptor repertoires were reportedly different from those in peripheral blood.

The J segment lost 0 bases and the V segment lost 5 bases, leaving 4 bases of the junction unmatched. Germline CDR1 is MNHNS and CDR2 is SASEGT. This CDR3 has 14 amino acids. Each CDR3 protein is one row after TCRdb ran MiXCR on the reads. The sample lists around 12,000 distinct CDR3 sequences, about a fifth occurring once. As regards this clonotype: Its specificity is not known. A single base separates this from a much larger clone, so it may be a read error.

This sequence originates from a human patient who had a liver transplant. Some T cells could come from the graft donor. The rearrangement links TRBV6-1 to TRBJ2-7, with 7 bases identical to TRBD2. The CDR3 region is CASSYGTISYEQYF. CDR3 sequence (DNA): TGTGCCAGCAGTTACGGGACTATCTCCTACGAGCAGTACTTC.